A selection of T cell receptor beta chains follows, all from one sample in a study of blood T cell repertoires in COVID-19. The protocol was immunoSEQ multiplex PCR, while the TCRdb copy is restricted to in-frame clones and leaves out a portion. The sample lists 200,000 to 300,000 clones; around 88% were seen once. Specimen: peripheral blood. The origin of the receptors is a man aged 25 to 45 with active or convalescent COVID-19. The CDR3 runs from the conserved cysteine through the conserved F or W. The D gene is left open where the match is weak. Clone size is given for some rows only: seen once, a few or many times, or a class if the clone is expanded.

d_call	v_call	clone_size	j_call	cdr3_aa	cdr3_nt
TRBD2	TRBV2	.	TRBJ2-1	CASSDSGISYNEQFF	TGTGCCAGCAGCGATAGCGGGATAAGCTACAATGAGCAGTTCTTC
.	TRBV29-1	.	TRBJ1-1	CSVVDITEAFF	TGCAGCGTAGTGGACATAACTGAAGCTTTCTTT
.	TRBV7-8	.	TRBJ1-5	CASSPRLGTGNQPQHF	TGTGCCAGCAGCCCCCGCCTTGGTACAGGCAATCAGCCCCAGCATTTT
.	TRBV11-2	.	TRBJ1-6	CASSLAGRGISPLHF	TGTGCCAGCAGCTTAGCCGGCAGGGGAATCTCACCCCTCCACTTT
.	TRBV2	.	TRBJ1-1	CASSVSVGNTEAFF	TGTGCCAGCAGTGTATCGGTTGGGAACACTGAAGCTTTCTTT
.	TRBV27	.	TRBJ1-1	CASSLGEYSEAFF	TGTGCCAGCAGTTTAGGGGAGTACTCTGAAGCTTTCTTT
.	TRBV13	.	TRBJ1-5	CASSLSGDQPQHF	TGTGCCAGCAGCTTATCGGGAGATCAGCCCCAGCATTTT
TRBD1	TRBV19	once	TRBJ2-1	CASSDRGAYSNEQFF	TGTGCCAGTAGTGACAGGGGGGCCTACAGTAATGAGCAGTTCTTC
TRBD1	TRBV7-2	.	TRBJ1-2	CASSSGQEYGYTF	TGTGCCAGCAGCTCGGGACAGGAATATGGCTACACCTTC
.	TRBV7-2	.	TRBJ1-5	CASSIEGGRPQHF	TGTGCCAGCAGCATCGAGGGGGGGCGGCCCCAGCATTTT
.	TRBV19	once	TRBJ1-5	CASSTGNSNQPQHF	TGTGCCAGTAGTACAGGGAATAGCAATCAGCCCCAGCATTTT
TRBD1	TRBV4-1	.	TRBJ1-5	CASSQWTGGTGNQPQHF	TGCGCCAGCAGCCAATGGACAGGGGGGACGGGCAATCAGCCCCAGCATTTT
.	TRBV9	.	TRBJ1-1	CASSGTTGKAFF	TGTGCCAGCAGCGGAACTACAGGGAAAGCTTTCTTT
TRBD2	TRBV7-9	.	TRBJ2-5	CASEAGEETQYF	TGTGCCAGCGAAGCGGGGGAAGAGACCCAGTACTTC
TRBD2	TRBV2	.	TRBJ2-3	CASRGSGGAVRSTDTQYF	TGTGCCAGCAGGGGTAGCGGGGGGGCTGTGCGTAGCACAGATACGCAGTATTTT
.	TRBV25-1	.	TRBJ1-2	CASSEDRTDGYTF	TGTGCCAGCAGCGAGGACAGAACCGATGGCTACACCTTC
TRBD1	TRBV6-5	.	TRBJ1-4	CASSLRTGVNEKLFF	TGTGCCAGCAGTCTTCGGACAGGCGTTAATGAAAAACTGTTTTTT
TRBD1	TRBV28	once	TRBJ2-3	CASSSHRTGLGTDTQYF	TGTGCCAGCAGTTCGCACCGGACAGGGTTAGGTACAGATACGCAGTATTTT
TRBD1	TRBV7-2	.	TRBJ2-1	CASSGGVGQGFNEQFF	TGTGCCAGCAGCGGGGGGGTAGGACAGGGGTTCAATGAGCAGTTCTTC
.	TRBV18	.	TRBJ1-1	CASSPDRRRNTEAFF	TGTGCCAGCTCACCAGACAGGAGGAGGAACACTGAAGCTTTCTTT
.	TRBV29-1	.	TRBJ1-1	CSVGSFRNTEAFF	TGCAGCGTTGGGAGTTTCCGGAACACTGAAGCTTTCTTT
TRBD1	TRBV25-1	.	TRBJ2-7	CASSYTLLGTETYEQYF	TGTGCCAGCTCTTATACTTTGTTGGGGACAGAGACCTACGAGCAGTACTTC
TRBD1	TRBV5-8	few	TRBJ1-1	CASSHGTGGTEAFF	TGTGCCAGCAGCCACGGAACAGGGGGCACTGAAGCTTTCTTT
TRBD2	TRBV27	.	TRBJ2-7	CASRETSGGWYEQYF	TGTGCCAGCAGGGAAACTAGCGGGGGTTGGTACGAGCAGTACTTC